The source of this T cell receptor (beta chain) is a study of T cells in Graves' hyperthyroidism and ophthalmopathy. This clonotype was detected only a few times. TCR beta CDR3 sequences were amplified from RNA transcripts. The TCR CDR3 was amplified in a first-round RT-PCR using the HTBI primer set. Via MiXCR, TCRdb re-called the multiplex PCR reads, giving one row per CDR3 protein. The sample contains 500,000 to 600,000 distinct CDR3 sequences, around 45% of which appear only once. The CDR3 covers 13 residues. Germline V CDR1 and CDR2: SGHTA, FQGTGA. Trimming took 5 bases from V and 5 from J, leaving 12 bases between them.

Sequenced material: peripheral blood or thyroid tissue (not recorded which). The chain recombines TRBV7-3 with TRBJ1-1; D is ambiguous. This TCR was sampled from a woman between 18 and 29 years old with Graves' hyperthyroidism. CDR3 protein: CASSQTLGTEAFF. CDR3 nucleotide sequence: TGTGCCAGCAGCCAGACCCTGGGGACTGAAGCTTTCTTT.